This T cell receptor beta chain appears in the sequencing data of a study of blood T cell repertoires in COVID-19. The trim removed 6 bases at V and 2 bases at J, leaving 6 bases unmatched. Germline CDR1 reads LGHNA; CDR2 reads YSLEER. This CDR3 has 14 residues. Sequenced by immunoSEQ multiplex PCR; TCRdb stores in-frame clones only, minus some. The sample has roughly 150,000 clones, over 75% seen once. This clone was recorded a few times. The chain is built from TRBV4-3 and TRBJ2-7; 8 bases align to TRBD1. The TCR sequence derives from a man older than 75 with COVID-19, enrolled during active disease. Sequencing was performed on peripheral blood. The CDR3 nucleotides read TGCGCCAGCAGTATGACAGGGGCGGCCTACGAGCAGTACTTC. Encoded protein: CASSMTGAAYEQYF.